The 29 T cell receptor beta chains listed next were all sequenced from one sample in a study of CD8+ T cells in alopecia areata. Treatment specified: oral pan-JAK inhibitor, 5-10 mg twice daily. In each case, RNA was isolated and then reverse transcribed into cDNA as the sequencing template. TCRdb's copy holds only in-frame clones and misses some; the assay was immunoSEQ multiplex PCR. The sample consists of roughly 64,000 clones, about 45% of them appearing once. The material was CD8+ T cells sorted from blood, obtained between weeks 36 and 40, from a patient treated with tofacitinib. These receptors were taken from a human donor with alopecia areata.

The chain uses TRBV29-1 and TRBJ2-7; the D is unclear. Trimming cost V 0 bases and J 5 bases, with 5 bases left between them. CDR1 and CDR2 from the germline V gene are SQVTM and ANQGSEA. The CDR3 runs to 11 residues. The CDR3 loop reads CSVEEGNEQYF. The DNA for the CDR3 is TGCAGCGTTGAAGAAGGGAACGAGCAGTACTTC.

J is TRBJ2-3 and V is TRBV9, with a weak D call TRBD1 (5 bases). The CDR3 is made up of 18 amino acids. Trimming pared 4 bases from V and 2 bases from J, leaving 23 bases between. CDR1 and CDR2 from the germline V gene are SGDLS and YYNGEE. The CDR3: CASSYAPWAGLSTDTQYF. The CDR3 DNA follows: TGTGCCAGCAGCTACGCACCTTGGGCAGGGTTATCCACAGATACGCAGTATTTT.

The chain links TRBV11-2 to TRBJ2-1, with TRBD2 matching over 10 bases. The CDR3 runs 15 residues. Germline CDR1 and CDR2: SGHAT and FQNNGV. Trimming at V came to 5 bases and at J to 7 bases, leaving 8 bases not matched to a gene. In DNA form, the CDR3 reads TGTGCCAGCAGCCCGGGGCTAGCGGGAGTAAATGAGCAGTTCTTC. The encoded protein is CASSPGLAGVNEQFF.

This chain uses TRBV5-1 with TRBJ2-1, with D unclear. The V end was cut by 2 bases, the J end by 7 bases, with 13 bases between. Germline-derived CDR1 and CDR2 are SGHRS and YFSETQ. The CDR3 consists of 14 residues. The CDR3 DNA reads TGCGCCAGCAGCTTTGTTAATTCGGCTAATGAGCAGTTCTTC. Its translation: CASSFVNSANEQFF.

The rearrangement uses TRBV2 and TRBJ1-1; maybe TRBD1 (5 bases). The CDR3 is 19 residues long. Trimming removed 6 bases from V and 4 bases from J, with 30 bases in between. The germline V gene encodes CDR1 SNHLY and CDR2 FYNNEI. The CDR3 protein is CASRDTPTPRPGRVTEAFF. CDR3 sequence (DNA): TGTGCCAGCAGGGACACCCCGACTCCCAGGCCGGGTAGAGTCACTGAAGCTTTCTTT.

The J gene is TRBJ2-7, the V gene TRBV29-1, with D possibly being TRBD1 or TRBD2 (5 bases each). V was trimmed by 8 bases and J by 0 bases, leaving 14 bases between them. The germline CDR1 and CDR2 sequences are SQVTM and ANQGSEA. This CDR3 comprises 13 residues. The CDR3 region is CSIKRGSSYEQYF. The CDR3 coding sequence is TGCAGCATCAAGAGGGGTAGCTCCTACGAGCAGTACTTC.

V and J are TRBV29-1 and TRBJ2-3; maybe TRBD2 (6 bases). This CDR3 has 14 residues. Germline assignment: CDR1 SQVTM and CDR2 ANQGSEA. V lost 4 bases and J 4 bases, leaving 15 bases between the germline ends. The CDR3 sequence is CSVGPRRVSDTQYF. The CDR3 nucleotides are TGCAGCGTTGGCCCTCGGAGGGTATCAGATACGCAGTATTTT.

This clone was counted only a few times. The chain is built from TRBV11-2 and TRBJ2-3, with D uncertain. CDR3 length: 16 residues. Trimming took off 2 bases at V and 5 bases at J, with 17 bases between the two ends. Per germline, CDR1 SGHAT and CDR2 FQNNGV. CDR3 coding DNA: TGTGCCAGCAGCTTAAGAACCACCCCCACGTTAGATACGCAGTATTTT. Translated, it gives CASSLRTTPTLDTQYF.

There are a few counts of this clone. The chain couples TRBV4-1 to TRBJ2-5, with D possibly called TRBD1 or TRBD2 (5 bases each). The CDR3 covers 17 residues. CDR1 MGHRA and CDR2 YSYEKL come from the germline V gene. V was clipped by 3 bases and J by 0 bases, with 17 bases between them. This CDR3 reads CASSHKEVGEYQETQYF. The CDR3 nucleotides read TGCGCCAGCAGCCACAAGGAAGTAGGGGAGTACCAAGAGACCCAGTACTTC.

The V and J genes are TRBV7-9 and TRBJ2-3, with TRBD2 as a possible D gene (6 bases). V lost 5 bases to trimming and J lost 1 base, with 13 bases between them. CDR1 and CDR2 (germline): SEHNR, FQNEAQ (reference sequence). The CDR3 consists of 15 residues. The CDR3 is CASSAPERGTDTQYF. The CDR3 DNA sequence: TGTGCCAGCAGCGCCCCTGAGCGGGGCACAGATACGCAGTATTTT.

This clone was seen a handful of times. This chain joins TRBV29-1 and TRBJ2-5; tentative D call: TRBD1 (5 bases). V was pared by 7 bases and J by 5 bases, with 20 bases between. Germline loops: CDR1 SQVTM, CDR2 ANQGSEA. The CDR3 length is 14 residues. The CDR3 DNA reads as TGCAGCGCAACCCCGCTTGGGGCCGGGGAGACCCAGTACTTC. It translates to CSATPLGAGETQYF.

This clone has a handful of counts. The chain employs TRBV7-2 and TRBJ2-1; TRBD2 matches 10 bases. V was pared by 2 bases and J by 9 bases, with 10 bases of the junction left unmatched. The CDR3 contains 16 residues. Germline CDR1 and CDR2: SGHTA and FQGNSA. CDR3 residues: CASSLSPAGGPGEQFF. As DNA, the CDR3 is TGTGCCAGCAGCTTATCGCCAGCGGGAGGGCCAGGTGAGCAGTTCTTC. The full variable domain, completed using reference TRBV7-2 and TRBJ2-1, is GAGVSQSPSNKVTEKGKDVELRCDPISGHTALYWYRQSLGQGLEFLIYFQGNSAPDKSGLPSDRFSAERTGGSVSTLTIQRTQQEDSAVYLCASSLSPAGGPGEQFFGPGTRLTVL.

V usage is TRBV6-1 and J usage is TRBJ2-2; 8 bases fit TRBD2. The CDR3 consists of 15 residues. The germline CDR1 and CDR2 sequences are MNHNS and SASEGT. Trimming at V came to 7 bases and at J to 3 bases, leaving 7 bases not matched to a gene. CDR3 in amino acids: CASTASGSHTGELFF. The CDR3 DNA reads as TGTGCCAGCACGGCCAGCGGGAGCCACACCGGGGAGCTGTTTTTT.

The DNA for the CDR3 is TGCGCCAGCAGCCAGTACCGACAGGGTGGGACTGAAGCTTTCTTT. Translated: CASSQYRQGGTEAFF. This chain links TRBV4-1 with TRBJ1-1; 7 bases are a match to TRBD1. The germline V gene encodes CDR1 MGHRA and CDR2 YSYEKL. V trimming: 3 bases; J trimming: 5 bases; junction bases outside the gene matches: 9. The CDR3 loop spans 15 amino acids.

This clone was seen many times. The rearrangement links TRBV4-3 to TRBJ2-6, with D perhaps TRBD1 or TRBD2 (5 bases each). V gave up 0 bases and J gave up 3 bases, with 9 bases separating them. The CDR3 is made up of 16 amino acids. From germline, CDR1 is LGHNA and CDR2 YSLEER. CDR3 bases: TGCGCCAGCAGCCAAGAAGAGGGGCTTGGGGCCAACGTCCTGACTTTC. Residues: CASSQEEGLGANVLTF.

The V call is TRBV7-2, the J call TRBJ2-1, with D possibly matching TRBD2 (6 bases). The V end lost 1 base, the J end lost 8 bases, and 21 bases lay between the germline ends. Germline CDR1 SGHTA, CDR2 FQGNSA. This CDR3 region has 17 residues. CDR3 sequence reads: CASSLVIGTSSVDEQFF. The DNA for the CDR3 is TGTGCCAGCAGCTTAGTTATTGGGACTTCTTCGGTCGATGAGCAGTTCTTC.

This clone was observed a handful of times. The rearrangement links TRBV30 to TRBJ2-1, with D possibly TRBD2 on 6 matching bases. Trimming pared 5 bases from V and 4 bases from J, leaving 12 bases between. The CDR3 sequence is 13 residues long. From germline, CDR1 is GTSNPN and CDR2 SVGIG (reference sequence). CDR3: CAWDGGIYNEQFF. The DNA of the CDR3 is TGTGCCTGGGATGGGGGGATTTACAATGAGCAGTTCTTC.

The rearrangement uses TRBV6-5 and TRBJ2-5, with TRBD2 matching 7 bases. CDR3 size: 15 residues. Germline trimming cut 2 bases from V and 0 bases from J; bases unmatched to any gene: 3. Germline V CDR1 and CDR2: MNHEY, SVGAGI. The DNA for the CDR3 is TGTGCCAGCAGTTACGGGCTAGCGGACCAAGAGACCCAGTACTTC. This sequence encodes CASSYGLADQETQYF.

This rearrangement joins TRBV14 to TRBJ2-3; D is undetermined. CDR3 length equals 13 residues. V lost 4 bases to trimming and J lost 6 bases, with 11 bases between them. CDR1 SGHDN and CDR2 FVKESK come from the germline V gene. CDR3 region: CASSPGSLDTQYF. CDR3 nucleotides: TGTGCCAGCAGCCCCGGGTCCTTGGATACGCAGTATTTT.

V usage is TRBV5-4 and J usage is TRBJ2-3; D unresolved. V shed 0 bases and J shed 3 bases, with 5 bases lying between them. The CDR3 runs to 13 residues. Germline CDR1 SGHNT, CDR2 YYREEE (reference sequence). The CDR3 spells CASSLDPTDTQYF. In DNA form, the CDR3 reads TGTGCCAGCAGCTTGGATCCGACAGATACGCAGTATTTT.

The chain recombines TRBV4-2 with TRBJ2-7, with D possibly being TRBD2 (5 bases). V lost 0 bases, J lost 3 bases, and 15 bases lay in between. CDR3 length: 16 amino acids. Germline lookup yields CDR1 LGHNA and CDR2 YNFKEQ. CDR3 DNA sequence: TGTGCCAGCAGCCAAGACTCGCGGGCGGTAAACTACGAGCAGTACTTC. As protein: CASSQDSRAVNYEQYF.

This clone was seen a handful of times. V is TRBV6-6 and J is TRBJ1-2; possible D gene TRBD1, 6 bases. CDR3 length equals 15 residues. Germline assignment: CDR1 MNHNY and CDR2 SVGAGI (reference sequence). V lost 2 bases, J lost 5 bases, and 15 bases lay in between. The CDR3 region has the DNA TGTGCCAGCAGTTACGGGGACACCTCCGGTTATGGCTACACCTTC. Amino acid sequence: CASSYGDTSGYGYTF.

The rearrangement links TRBV30 to TRBJ2-3, with D perhaps assigned TRBD1 or TRBD2 (5 bases each). V shed 0 bases and J shed 4 bases, with 11 bases lying between them. CDR3 length equals 14 residues. Germline CDR1 GTSNPN, CDR2 SVGIG (reference sequence). DNA of the CDR3: TGTGCCTGGAGTGTAGGGTTGGGGGCAGATACGCAGTATTTT. This gives the protein CAWSVGLGADTQYF.

V gene TRBV19 combines with J gene TRBJ1-2, with 8 bases lining up with TRBD1. The V gene's germline CDR1 is LNHDA and CDR2 SQIVND (reference sequence). The junction had 4 bases not matched to a gene; V was cut back by 3 bases and J by 1 base. This CDR3 contains 15 residues. CDR3 nucleotide sequence: TGTGCCAGTAGTATCGGACAGGGCGGTAACTATGGCTACACCTTC. Translation: CASSIGQGGNYGYTF.

The rearrangement links TRBV7-2 to TRBJ2-7; 11 bases line up with TRBD1. CDR1 SGHTA and CDR2 FQGNSA come from the germline V gene. V lost 5 bases to trimming and J lost 0 bases; unmatched junction nucleotides: 9. This CDR3 contains 17 residues. CDR3 residues: CASSHGQGAVSSYEQYF. The CDR3 bases are TGTGCCAGCAGCCATGGACAGGGGGCTGTCAGCTCCTACGAGCAGTACTTC.

For the CDR3, the DNA is TGTGCCAGCAGCCTCCAAGCGGGTTACAATGAGCAGTTCTTC. Amino acid sequence: CASSLQAGYNEQFF. V is TRBV9 and J is TRBJ2-1; D perhaps matches TRBD2 (6 bases). Trimming cost V 4 bases and J 4 bases, with 12 bases left between them. The CDR3 loop spans 14 amino acids. CDR1 is SGDLS, CDR2 YYNGEE, per germline.

This chain links TRBV11-2 with TRBJ2-7; D gene uncertain. Germline-derived CDR1 and CDR2 are SGHAT and FQNNGV. This CDR3 contains 14 residues. Deletions cut 3 bases from V and 2 bases from J, with 11 bases between. This chain's CDR3 is CASSLPTGAYEQYF. In DNA, the CDR3 is TGTGCCAGCAGCTTGCCTACTGGTGCCTACGAGCAGTACTTC.

The chain combines TRBV29-1 with TRBJ1-2, with 8 bases fitting TRBD1. Germline CDR1 and CDR2: SQVTM and ANQGSEA. With V trimmed by 6 bases and J by 3 bases, 3 bases remained unmatched. The CDR3 sequence is 12 residues long. This chain's CDR3 is CSVLTGDYGYTF. The CDR3 bases are TGCAGCGTCTTGACAGGGGACTATGGCTACACCTTC.

This chain connects TRBV5-1 to TRBJ2-1, with 8 bases lining up with TRBD2. Germline V gene data show CDR1 as SGHRS and CDR2 as YFSETQ. The CDR3 loop spans 17 amino acids. Trimming at V came to 5 bases and at J to 7 bases, leaving 17 bases not matched to a gene. The CDR3 reads CASRARLAQFGPNEQFF. CDR3 DNA: TGCGCCAGCAGGGCGCGACTAGCGCAATTCGGGCCTAATGAGCAGTTCTTC.